This T cell receptor beta chain was recorded in a study of T cell changes during pregnancy in multiple sclerosis. Clones were sequenced by immunoSEQ multiplex PCR, and TCRdb holds only the in-frame ones, with some missing. Seen here are tens of thousands of clones, roughly 88% observed once, and the top ten hold 1.4%. V was pared by 6 bases and J by 3 bases, with 11 bases between. This CDR3 contains 14 residues. Looked up from germline, CDR1 is ENHRY and CDR2 is SYGVKD. V and J are TRBV10-3 and TRBJ2-2, with D perhaps matching TRBD1 (7 bases). The sample in question was peripheral blood, obtained in the third trimester of pregnancy. The receptor was derived from a female donor with multiple sclerosis, enrolled in a pregnancy study. In DNA form, the CDR3 reads TGTGCCATCAGGGAGGGGGCAGACACCGGGGAGCTGTTTTTT. Protein sequence: CAIREGADTGELFF.